This passage covers 20 T cell receptor beta chains from one sample sequenced in a study of CD8 T cells in ankylosing spondylitis. Each CDR3 protein is one row after TCRdb ran MiXCR on the 5' RACE reads. In the table there are 200,000 to 250,000 distinct CDR3 sequences, around 10% of which are singletons. Sequencing was done on a sample of blood, either unsorted or a sorted T cell fraction (not recorded which). The receptor set was obtained from a male donor with ankylosing spondylitis or in good health (not recorded which).

This clonotype has at least ten counts. The CDR3 DNA is TGTGCCAGCAGTCTCAATCAGTTGAACACTGAAGCTTTCTTT. It encodes CASSLNQLNTEAFF. The V gene is TRBV6-1, the J gene TRBJ1-1; unclear D gene. CDR3 length: 14 amino acids. Germline values: CDR1 MNHNS, CDR2 SASEGT. The V end was cut by 5 bases, the J end by 0 bases, with 10 bases between.

The table lists this clonotype with many counts. The chain is built from TRBV29-1 and TRBJ2-3; TRBD2 matches at 11 bases. The CDR3 totals 13 residues. V lost 7 bases to trimming and J lost 4 bases; unmatched junction nucleotides: 4. CDR1 is SQVTM, CDR2 ANQGSEA, per germline. DNA of the CDR3: TGCAGCGCCAGACTAGCGGGGCCAGATACGCAGTATTTT. Translating gives CSARLAGPDTQYF.

In regard to this clonotype: A read error is possible here, since a much larger clone lies one base away. The chain joins TRBV5-1 to TRBJ2-7, with a possible D match to TRBD2 (7 bases). Looked up from germline, CDR1 is SGHRS and CDR2 is YFSETQ. This CDR3 has 14 amino acids. Trimming shortened V by 5 bases and J by 7 bases, and 19 bases separated the two germline ends. CDR3 protein: CASSSLGGPREQYF. The DNA of the CDR3 is TGCGCCAGCAGTTCGCTGGGGGGGCCCAGGGAGCAGTACTTC.

This clonotype was recorded many times. The V call is TRBV24-1, the J call TRBJ2-2, with D uncertain. Germline values: CDR1 KGHDR, CDR2 SFDVKD. V lost 4 bases to trimming and J lost 5 bases, with 10 bases between them. The CDR3 length is 14 residues. The CDR3 is CATSDHVGTGELFF. Written as DNA, the CDR3 is TGTGCCACCAGTGACCACGTGGGGACCGGGGAGCTGTTTTTT.

This clonotype was observed at least ten times. This chain connects TRBV6-5 to TRBJ2-7; D remains ambiguous. The CDR3 length is 12 residues. Germline CDR1 MNHEY, CDR2 SVGAGI. V was cut by 6 bases and J by 7 bases, with 13 bases left in between. CDR3 sequence reads: CASRSHFGEQYF. The CDR3 coding sequence is TGTGCCAGCAGGTCTCATTTCGGGGAGCAGTACTTC.

This chain connects TRBV7-2 to TRBJ1-4; D is ambiguous. CDR1 and CDR2 (germline): SGHTA, FQGNSA. The V and J ends lost 7 bases and 0 bases respectively, with 12 bases between them. The length of the CDR3 is 15 residues. In nucleotides, the CDR3 is TGTGCCAGCACCCAAAACAGTGCAACTAATGAAAAACTGTTTTTT. Residues: CASTQNSATNEKLFF. The complete variable domain, with remaining parts taken from reference TRBV7-2 and TRBJ1-4, reads GAGVSQSPSNKVTEKGKDVELRCDPISGHTALYWYRQSLGQGLEFLIYFQGNSAPDKSGLPSDRFSAERTGGSVSTLTIQRTQQEDSAVYLCASTQNSATNEKLFFGSGTQLSVL.

The rearrangement links TRBV7-6 to TRBJ2-1; no firm D call. The germline V and J ends were trimmed by 0 bases and 3 bases, with 15 bases remaining between them. The CDR3 sequence is 17 residues long. Germline V gene sequence: CDR1 SGHVS, CDR2 FNYEAQ. CDR3 sequence reads: CASSLARIDLLYNEQFF. The CDR3 nucleotides read TGTGCCAGCAGCTTAGCGCGTATAGACCTGCTCTACAATGAGCAGTTCTTC.

V is TRBV5-6 and J is TRBJ1-1; D is perhaps TRBD1 (6 bases). V was pared by 4 bases and J by 5 bases, with 24 bases between. The CDR3 contains 17 residues. Per the germline V gene, CDR1 is SGHDT and CDR2 is YYEEEE. The CDR3 DNA follows: TGTGCCAGCAGCCCCATGGGGCAAAGGGGGAGTCGGACTGAAGCTTTCTTT. The encoded protein is CASSPMGQRGSRTEAFF.

In this sample, this clonotype turned up a few times. The gene calls are TRBV2 and TRBJ1-5; D is possibly TRBD1 (6 bases). V was cut by 4 bases and J by 2 bases, with 15 bases left in between. The CDR3 loop spans 16 amino acids. Germline V gene sequence: CDR1 SNHLY, CDR2 FYNNEI. The CDR3 DNA is TGTGCCAGCAGTGGAATTTCGGGGGCCGGCAATCAGCCCCAGCATTTT. It codes for CASSGISGAGNQPQHF.

This clonotype was observed at least ten times. The rearrangement uses TRBV6-1 and TRBJ1-6; 7 bases are a match to TRBD1. CDR1 is MNHNS and CDR2 is SASEGT in the germline V gene. The CDR3 length is 14 residues. J gave up 7 bases and V 7 bases, and 7 bases lay outside the gene matches. The CDR3 DNA sequence: TGTGCCAGCACAAGGGACAGTGCGAATTCACCCCTCCACTTT. Translation gives CASTRDSANSPLHF.

The chain links TRBV12-3 or TRBV12-4 to TRBJ2-1; TRBD2 matches at 11 bases. This CDR3 spans 13 amino acids. V was clipped by 5 bases and J by 9 bases; unmatched bases: 3. In DNA form, the CDR3 reads TGTGCCAGCAGTATGCTAGCGGGGGGTGAGCAGTTCTTC. Translated, it gives CASSMLAGGEQFF.

The sample holds many counts of this clonotype. The chain carries TRBV5-1 and TRBJ2-2; D may be TRBD1 (6 bases). There are 14 residues in the CDR3. Germline CDR1 is SGHRS and CDR2 is YFSETQ. The V gene lost 5 bases and the J gene lost 6 bases, with 14 bases spanning the gap. CDR3 nucleotide sequence: TGCGCCAGCAGATCACAGGGCAATTCCGGGGAGCTGTTTTTT. It yields the protein CASRSQGNSGELFF.

This clonotype occurred many times. The chain uses TRBV4-1 and TRBJ2-4; 9 bases line up with TRBD1. Germline loops: CDR1 MGHRA, CDR2 YSYEKL. V lost 4 bases to trimming and J lost 3 bases; unmatched junction nucleotides: 4. The CDR3 runs 15 residues. CDR3 residues: CASSPRDRDKNIQYF. The CDR3 DNA follows: TGCGCCAGCAGCCCCCGGGACAGGGACAAAAACATTCAGTACTTC.

This clonotype has a count of ten or more. This chain uses TRBV12-3 or TRBV12-4 with TRBJ2-3, with no clear D. CDR3 length: 14 amino acids. Between the trimmed V and J ends, which lost 3 bases and 2 bases, there was a span of 9 bases. The CDR3 sequence is CASSLLTHTDTQYF. CDR3 in DNA: TGTGCCAGCAGTTTGCTTACCCACACAGATACGCAGTATTTT.

This clonotype has only a few counts. The genes are TRBV29-1 and TRBJ2-3, with 7 bases identical to TRBD1. The CDR3 covers 15 residues. Germline loops: CDR1 SQVTM, CDR2 ANQGSEA. Trimming removed 6 bases from V and 1 base from J; junction bases left unmatched: 10. The CDR3 loop is CSVRQGDIGTDTQYF. The CDR3 nucleotides are TGCAGCGTAAGACAGGGAGACATAGGCACAGATACGCAGTATTTT.

This clonotype was seen ten or more times. V gene TRBV4-1 combines with J gene TRBJ2-1; D call uncertain. Germline values: CDR1 MGHRA, CDR2 YSYEKL. CDR3 length: 14 residues. V was clipped by 4 bases and J by 4 bases, with 11 bases between them. CDR3 amino acids: CASSRNLGYNEQFF. The CDR3 DNA reads as TGCGCCAGCAGCCGAAACCTCGGTTACAATGAGCAGTTCTTC.

This clonotype was seen many times. The chain is built from TRBV2 and TRBJ2-7; D unclear. Trimming took off 9 bases at V and 5 bases at J, with 14 bases between the two ends. This CDR3 has 12 residues. Germline CDR1 is SNHLY and CDR2 is FYNNEI. CDR3 DNA sequence: TGTGCCAGGGGGTTGGCGGCCCACGAGCAGTACTTC. The encoded protein is CARGLAAHEQYF.

The chain joins TRBV20-1 to TRBJ2-5; 7 bases are a match to TRBD1. The germline V gene has CDR1 DFQATT and CDR2 SNEGSKA (reference sequence). This CDR3 has 13 amino acids. V shed 6 bases, J shed 4 bases, and the junction held 8 bases outside the gene matches. The chain's CDR3 is CSAAEGAAETQYF. Here the CDR3 DNA reads TGCAGTGCCGCTGAGGGGGCCGCAGAGACCCAGTACTTC.

The table lists this clonotype with many counts. This chain connects TRBV27 to TRBJ2-7; TRBD1 aligns across 8 bases. CDR1 and CDR2 from the germline V gene are MNHEY and SMNVEV (reference sequence). V gave up 8 bases and J gave up 2 bases; unmatched junction bases: 8. This CDR3 has 14 amino acids. The CDR3 protein is CASRPTGATYEQYF. Written as DNA, the CDR3 is TGTGCCAGCCGTCCGACAGGGGCAACCTACGAGCAGTACTTC.

This clonotype was seen repeatedly, ten times or more. This chain links TRBV5-1 with TRBJ1-2, with D unresolved. Germline assignment: CDR1 SGHRS and CDR2 YFSETQ. Trimming took off 4 bases at V and 0 bases at J, with 13 bases between the two ends. There are 15 residues in the CDR3. Here the CDR3 reads CASSTQTGTNYGYTF. In nucleotides, the CDR3 is TGCGCCAGCAGCACCCAAACCGGGACTAACTATGGCTACACCTTC.